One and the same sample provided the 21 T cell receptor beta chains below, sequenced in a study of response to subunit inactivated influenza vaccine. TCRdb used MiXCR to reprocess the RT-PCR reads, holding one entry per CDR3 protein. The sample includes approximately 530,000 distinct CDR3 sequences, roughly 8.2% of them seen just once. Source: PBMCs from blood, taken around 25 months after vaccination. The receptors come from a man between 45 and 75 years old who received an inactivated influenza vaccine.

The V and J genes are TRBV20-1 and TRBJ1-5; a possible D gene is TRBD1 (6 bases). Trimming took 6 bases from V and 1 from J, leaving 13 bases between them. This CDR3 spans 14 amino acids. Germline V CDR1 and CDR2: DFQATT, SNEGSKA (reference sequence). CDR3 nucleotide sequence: TGCAGTGCCGGCCTCCAGGGGAGCAATCAGCCCCAGCATTTT. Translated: CSAGLQGSNQPQHF.

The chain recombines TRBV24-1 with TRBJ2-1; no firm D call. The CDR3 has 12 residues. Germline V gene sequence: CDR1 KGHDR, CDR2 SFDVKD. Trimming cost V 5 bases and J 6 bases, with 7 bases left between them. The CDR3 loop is CATSGDGNEQFF. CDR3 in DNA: TGTGCCACCAGTGGTGATGGCAATGAGCAGTTCTTC.

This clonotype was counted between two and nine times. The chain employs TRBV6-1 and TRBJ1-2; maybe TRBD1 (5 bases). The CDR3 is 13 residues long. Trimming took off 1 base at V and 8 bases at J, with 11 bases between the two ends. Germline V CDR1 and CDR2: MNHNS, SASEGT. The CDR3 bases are TGTGCCAGCAGTGAAGAAAGGGGCGCAGGCTACACCTTC. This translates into CASSEERGAGYTF.

CDR3 sequence: CASRLGRGEETQYF. In DNA, the CDR3 is TGTGCCAGCAGACTGGGAAGGGGGGAAGAGACCCAGTACTTC. The rearrangement uses TRBV2 and TRBJ2-5; possibly TRBD1 or TRBD2 for D (6 bases each). This CDR3 is built from 14 residues. Germline CDR1 and CDR2: SNHLY and FYNNEI. V shed 6 bases and J shed 3 bases, with 14 bases lying between them.

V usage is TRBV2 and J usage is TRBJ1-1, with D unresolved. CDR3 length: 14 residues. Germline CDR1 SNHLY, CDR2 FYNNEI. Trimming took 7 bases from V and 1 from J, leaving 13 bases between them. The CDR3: CASTQMGQNTEAFF. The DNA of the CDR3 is TGTGCCAGCACCCAAATGGGCCAGAACACTGAAGCTTTCTTT.

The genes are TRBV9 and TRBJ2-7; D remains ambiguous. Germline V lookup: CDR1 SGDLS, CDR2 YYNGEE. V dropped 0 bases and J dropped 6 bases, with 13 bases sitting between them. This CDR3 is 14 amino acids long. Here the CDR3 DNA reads TGTGCCAGCAGCGTAGAACCGATTCGTTCCGAGCAGTACTTC. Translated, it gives CASSVEPIRSEQYF.

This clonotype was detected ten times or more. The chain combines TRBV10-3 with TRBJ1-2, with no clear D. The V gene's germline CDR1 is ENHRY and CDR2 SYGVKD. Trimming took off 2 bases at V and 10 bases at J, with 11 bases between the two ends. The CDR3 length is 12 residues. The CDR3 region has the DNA TGTGCCATCAGTGAGGAGGGTAGGGCCTACACCTTC. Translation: CAISEEGRAYTF.

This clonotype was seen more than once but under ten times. The CDR3 bases are TGTGCCAGCAGTGAACAGGGCGGCGATGGCTACACCTTC. This gives the protein CASSEQGGDGYTF. The J gene is TRBJ1-2, the V gene TRBV6-1, with a tentative D call TRBD1 (5 bases). The germline V gene encodes CDR1 MNHNS and CDR2 SASEGT. This CDR3 is 13 amino acids long. V was shortened by 2 bases and J by 6 bases, with 10 bases between the two germline ends.

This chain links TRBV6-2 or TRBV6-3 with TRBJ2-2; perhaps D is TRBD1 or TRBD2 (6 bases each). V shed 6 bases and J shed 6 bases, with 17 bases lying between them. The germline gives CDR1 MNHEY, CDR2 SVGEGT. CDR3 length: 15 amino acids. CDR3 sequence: CASSQEGVGAGELFF. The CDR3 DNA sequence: TGTGCCAGCAGCCAGGAGGGGGTTGGCGCCGGGGAGCTGTTTTTT.

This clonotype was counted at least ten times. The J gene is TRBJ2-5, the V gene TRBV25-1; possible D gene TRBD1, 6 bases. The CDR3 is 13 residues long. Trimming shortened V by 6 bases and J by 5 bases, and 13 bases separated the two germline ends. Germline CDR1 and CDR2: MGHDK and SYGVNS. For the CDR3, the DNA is TGTGCCAGCAGGACAGGAATCCGGGAGACCCAGTACTTC. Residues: CASRTGIRETQYF. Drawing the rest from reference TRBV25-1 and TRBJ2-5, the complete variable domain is EADIYQTPRYLVIGTGKKITLECSQTMGHDKMYWYQQDPGMELHLIHYSYGVNSTEKGDLSSESTVSRIRTEHFPLTLESARPSHTSQYLCASRTGIRETQYFGPGTRLLVL.

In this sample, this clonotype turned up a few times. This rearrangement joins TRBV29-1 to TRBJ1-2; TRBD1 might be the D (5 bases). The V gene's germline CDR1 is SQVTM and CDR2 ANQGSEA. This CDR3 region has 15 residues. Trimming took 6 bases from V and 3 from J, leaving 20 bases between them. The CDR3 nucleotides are TGCAGCGTCCAACTTAGGACCCCGGGACACTATGGCTACACCTTC. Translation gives CSVQLRTPGHYGYTF. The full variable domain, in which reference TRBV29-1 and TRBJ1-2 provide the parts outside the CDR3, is SAVISQKPSRDICQRGTSLTIQCQVDSQVTMMFWYRQQPGQSLTLIATANQGSEATYESGFVIDKFPISRPNLTFSTLTVSNMSPEDSSIYLCSVQLRTPGHYGYTFGSGTRLTVV.

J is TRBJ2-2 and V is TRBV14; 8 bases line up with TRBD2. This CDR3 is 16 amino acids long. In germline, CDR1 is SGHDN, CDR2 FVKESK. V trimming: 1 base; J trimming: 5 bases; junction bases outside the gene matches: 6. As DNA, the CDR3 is TGTGCCAGCAGCCAAGCCGGGACTAGTATTACCGGGGAGCTGTTTTTT. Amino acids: CASSQAGTSITGELFF.

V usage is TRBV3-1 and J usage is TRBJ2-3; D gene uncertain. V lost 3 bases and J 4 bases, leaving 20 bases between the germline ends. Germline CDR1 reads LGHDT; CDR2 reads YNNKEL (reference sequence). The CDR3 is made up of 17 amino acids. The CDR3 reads CASSQQSACGIPDTQYF. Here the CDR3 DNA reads TGTGCCAGCAGCCAGCAGTCCGCTTGCGGCATCCCAGATACGCAGTATTTT.

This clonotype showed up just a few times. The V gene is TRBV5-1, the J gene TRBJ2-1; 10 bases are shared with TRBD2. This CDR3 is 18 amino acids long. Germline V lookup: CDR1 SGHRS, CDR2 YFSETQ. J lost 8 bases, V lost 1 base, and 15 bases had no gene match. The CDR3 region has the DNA TGCGCCAGCAGCTTGTGGTCTAGCGGGAGACGGTGGAGGGATGAGCAGTTCTTC. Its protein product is CASSLWSSGRRWRDEQFF.

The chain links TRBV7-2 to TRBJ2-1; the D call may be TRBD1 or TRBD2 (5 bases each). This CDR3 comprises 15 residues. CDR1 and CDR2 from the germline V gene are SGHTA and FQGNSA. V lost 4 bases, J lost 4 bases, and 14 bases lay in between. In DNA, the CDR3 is TGTGCCAGCAGCTCCAGGGACCCCTCGTACAATGAGCAGTTCTTC. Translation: CASSSRDPSYNEQFF.

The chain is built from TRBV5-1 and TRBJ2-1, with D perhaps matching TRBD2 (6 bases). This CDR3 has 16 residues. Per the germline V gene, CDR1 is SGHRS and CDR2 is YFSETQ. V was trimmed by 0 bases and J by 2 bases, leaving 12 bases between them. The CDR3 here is CASSLVRGSTYNEQFF. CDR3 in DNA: TGCGCCAGCAGCTTGGTCCGGGGGTCGACCTACAATGAGCAGTTCTTC.

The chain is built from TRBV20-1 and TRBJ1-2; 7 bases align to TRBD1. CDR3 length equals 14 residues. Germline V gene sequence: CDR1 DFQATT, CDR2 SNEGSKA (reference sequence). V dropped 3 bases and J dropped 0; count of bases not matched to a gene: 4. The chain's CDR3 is CSASGDRANYGYTF. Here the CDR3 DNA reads TGCAGTGCTAGTGGGGACAGAGCTAACTATGGCTACACCTTC.

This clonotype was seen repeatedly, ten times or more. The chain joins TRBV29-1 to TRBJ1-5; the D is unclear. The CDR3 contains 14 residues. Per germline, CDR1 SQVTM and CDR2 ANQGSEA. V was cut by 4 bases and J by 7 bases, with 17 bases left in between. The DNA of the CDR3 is TGCAGCGTTGGCTTCGGGCATCGTGGACAGCCCCAGCATTTT. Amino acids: CSVGFGHRGQPQHF.

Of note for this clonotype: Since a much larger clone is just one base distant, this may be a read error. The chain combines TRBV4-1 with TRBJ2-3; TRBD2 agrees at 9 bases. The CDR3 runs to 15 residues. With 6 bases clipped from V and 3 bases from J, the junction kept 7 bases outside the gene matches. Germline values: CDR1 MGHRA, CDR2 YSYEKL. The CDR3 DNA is TGCGCCAGCAGACTAGAAGCGGGGGGTACAGATACGCAGTATTTT. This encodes CASRLEAGGTDTQYF.

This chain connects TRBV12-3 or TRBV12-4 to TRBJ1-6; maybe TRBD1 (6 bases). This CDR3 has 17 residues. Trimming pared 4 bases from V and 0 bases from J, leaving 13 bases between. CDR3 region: CASSSTGFGSYNSPLHF. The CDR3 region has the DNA TGTGCCAGCAGTTCCACAGGGTTCGGCTCCTATAATTCACCCCTCCACTTT.

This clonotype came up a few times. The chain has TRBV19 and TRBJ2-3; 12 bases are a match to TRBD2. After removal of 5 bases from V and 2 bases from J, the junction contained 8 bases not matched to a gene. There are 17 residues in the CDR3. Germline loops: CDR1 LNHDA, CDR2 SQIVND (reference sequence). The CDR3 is CASSVGLAGTSTDTQYF. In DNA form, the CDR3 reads TGTGCCAGTAGTGTCGGACTAGCGGGAACTTCCACAGATACGCAGTATTTT. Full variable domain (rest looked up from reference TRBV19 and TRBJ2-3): DGGITQSPKYLFRKEGQNVTLSCEQNLNHDAMYWYRQDPGQGLRLIYYSQIVNDFQKGDIAEGYSVSREKKESFPLTVTSAQKNPTAFYLCASSVGLAGTSTDTQYFGPGTRLTVL.